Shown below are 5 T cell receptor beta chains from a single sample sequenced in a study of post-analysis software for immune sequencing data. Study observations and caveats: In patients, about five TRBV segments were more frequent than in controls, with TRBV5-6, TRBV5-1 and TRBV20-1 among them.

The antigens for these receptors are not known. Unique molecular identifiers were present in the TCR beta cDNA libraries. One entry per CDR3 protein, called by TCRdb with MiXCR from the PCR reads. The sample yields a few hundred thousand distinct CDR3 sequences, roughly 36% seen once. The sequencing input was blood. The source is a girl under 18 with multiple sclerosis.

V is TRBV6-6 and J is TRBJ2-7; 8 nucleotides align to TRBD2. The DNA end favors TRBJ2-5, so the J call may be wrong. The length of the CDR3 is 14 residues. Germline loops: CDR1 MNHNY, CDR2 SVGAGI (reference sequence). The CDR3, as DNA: TGTGCCAGCAGTTATAGCGGGGAGGGGGAGACCCAGTACTTC. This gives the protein CASSYSGEGETQYF.

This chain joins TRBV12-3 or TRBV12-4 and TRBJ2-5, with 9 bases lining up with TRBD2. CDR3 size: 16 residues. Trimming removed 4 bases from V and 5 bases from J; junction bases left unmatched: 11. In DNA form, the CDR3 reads TGTGCCAGCAGTTCGCCGGGACTAGCCCTAGGGGAGACCCAGTACTTC. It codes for CASSSPGLALGETQYF.

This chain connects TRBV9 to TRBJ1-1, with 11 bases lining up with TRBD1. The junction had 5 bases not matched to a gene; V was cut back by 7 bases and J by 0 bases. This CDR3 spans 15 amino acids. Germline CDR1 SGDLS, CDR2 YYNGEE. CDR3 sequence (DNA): TGTGCCAGCGGGACAGGGGGATTTATGAACACTGAAGCTTTCTTT. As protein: CASGTGGFMNTEAFF.

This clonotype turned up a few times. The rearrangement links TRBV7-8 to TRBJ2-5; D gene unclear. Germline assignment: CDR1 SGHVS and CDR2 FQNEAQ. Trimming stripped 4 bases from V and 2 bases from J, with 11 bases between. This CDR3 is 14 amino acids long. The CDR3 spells CASSYGPYQETQYF. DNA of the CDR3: TGTGCCAGCAGCTACGGACCGTATCAAGAGACCCAGTACTTC.

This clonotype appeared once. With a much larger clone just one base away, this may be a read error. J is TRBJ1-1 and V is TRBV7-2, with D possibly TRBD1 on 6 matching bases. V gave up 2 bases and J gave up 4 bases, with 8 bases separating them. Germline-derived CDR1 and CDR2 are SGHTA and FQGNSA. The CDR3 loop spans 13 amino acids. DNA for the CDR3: TGTGCCAGCAGCTTAAAGGGGGGCACTGAAGCTTTCTTT. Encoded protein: CASSLKGGTEAFF.